The rows below give T cell receptor beta chains drawn from one sample of a study of regulatory T cells in long-lasting Graves disease. TCRdb ran MiXCR on the multiplex PCR reads and lists one entry per CDR3 protein. Of about 500,000 distinct CDR3 sequences in the sample, more than 10% were seen once. The data were also submitted as part of a second study, on T cells in Graves' hyperthyroidism and ophthalmopathy.

This sample comprised peripheral blood mononuclear cells (PBMCs), obtained at new diagnosis, from a patient treated with antithyroid drugs. Source of these receptors: a woman under 40 with Graves disease. The CDR3 runs from the conserved cysteine through the conserved F or W. The D gene is left open where the match is weak. Clone sizes are given selectively: once, few, many, or a class where the clone is expanded.

TRBV5-6,TRBD2,.,TRBJ2-1,CASGPGGRRGQFF,TGTGCCAGCGGGCCGGGGGGGCGGCGCGGGCAGTTCTTC
TRBV9,.,.,TRBJ1-6,CASSVETENNSPLHF,TGTGCCAGCAGCGTAGAGACAGAAAATAATTCACCCCTCCACTTT
TRBV2,TRBD2,.,TRBJ2-1,CASKRGLAGLYNEQFF,TGTGCCAGCAAGAGGGGACTAGCGGGACTCTACAATGAGCAGTTCTTC
TRBV4-3,.,.,TRBJ2-2,CASSQGTLAEILTGELFF,TGCGCCAGCAGCCAAGGGACATTGGCGGAAATTCTCACCGGGGAGCTGTTTTTT
TRBV11-2,.,.,TRBJ1-5,CASSLENNQPQHF,TGTGCCAGCAGCTTAGAAAACAATCAGCCCCAGCATTTT
TRBV19,TRBD1,.,TRBJ1-1,CASSEVGQGTEAFF,TGTGCCAGTAGTGAGGTAGGACAGGGCACTGAAGCTTTCTTT
TRBV5-1,.,many,TRBJ1-2,CASSDGQIYGYTF,TGCGCCAGCAGCGATGGACAGATCTATGGCTACACCTTC
TRBV4-3,.,.,TRBJ1-2,CASSQGRWTKRNYGYTF,TGCGCCAGCAGCCAAGGGCGTTGGACGAAAAGAAACTATGGCTACACCTTC
TRBV28,TRBD1,many,TRBJ1-6,CASSPSTGNNSPLHF,TGTGCCAGCAGTCCCTCGACAGGGAATAATTCACCCCTCCACTTT
TRBV7-9,.,few,TRBJ2-1,CASTWTNEQFF,TGTGCCAGCACCTGGACCAATGAGCAGTTCTTC
TRBV5-5,.,many,TRBJ2-1,CASSLAPGEVGEQFF,TGTGCCAGCAGCTTGGCCCCGGGAGAGGTTGGTGAGCAGTTCTTC
TRBV6-1,.,many,TRBJ1-2,CASSDQVDYGYTF,TGTGCCAGCAGCGATCAGGTGGACTATGGCTACACCTTC
TRBV30,.,.,TRBJ2-7,CAWVPEGVYEQYF,TGTGCCTGGGTGCCTGAGGGGGTTTACGAGCAGTACTTC
TRBV27,TRBD1,few,TRBJ2-7,CASGTTGTAMAYEQYF,TGTGCCAGCGGAACCACCGGGACAGCGATGGCCTACGAGCAGTACTTC
TRBV27,TRBD1,few,TRBJ2-7,CASSLMQGAIYAEQYF,TGTGCCAGCAGTTTAATGCAGGGGGCCATTTATGCCGAGCAGTACTTC
TRBV19,.,.,TRBJ1-6,CASSWGFKNSPLHF,TGTGCCAGTAGTTGGGGGTTTAAGAATTCACCCCTCCACTTT
TRBV28,.,.,TRBJ2-3,CASSLTRGTQYF,TGTGCCAGCAGTTTAACCAGGGGTACGCAGTATTTT
TRBV11-2,TRBD2,many,TRBJ2-7,CASSRRAGVTYEQYF,TGTGCCAGCAGCCGAAGAGCGGGAGTAACCTACGAGCAGTACTTC
TRBV11-1,TRBD1,.,TRBJ2-5,CASSLSSGGQETQYF,TGTGCCAGCAGCTTGTCCTCAGGGGGCCAAGAGACCCAGTACTTC
TRBV29-1,TRBD2,many,TRBJ2-3,CSATTGGGSDTQYF,TGCAGCGCCACCACGGGAGGGGGATCAGATACGCAGTATTTT
TRBV19,.,many,TRBJ2-5,CASSGSARVGETQYF,TGTGCCAGTAGTGGCTCAGCGCGAGTCGGAGAGACCCAGTACTTC
TRBV28,TRBD2,few,TRBJ2-7,CASRERTSGRSLSF,TGTGCCAGCAGAGAAAGGACTAGCGGGAGGTCTCTGTCCTTC
TRBV6-1,TRBD1,.,TRBJ1-6,CASAKTGGASPLHF,TGTGCCAGCGCGAAGACAGGGGGTGCTTCACCCCTCCACTTT
TRBV7-2,.,many,TRBJ2-7,CASSLVQGEAYEQYF,TGTGCCAGCAGCTTAGTGCAGGGAGAGGCCTACGAGCAGTACTTC
TRBV19,TRBD1,many,TRBJ1-6,CASSTRTGPESPLHF,TGTGCCAGTAGTACTCGGACAGGGCCTGAGTCACCCCTCCACTTT
TRBV6-1,TRBD1,many,TRBJ1-6,CASRGTGAGFSPLHF,TGTGCCAGCAGGGGGACAGGGGCAGGTTTCTCACCCCTCCACTTT
TRBV20-1,.,many,TRBJ2-1,CSAKVGVQNEQFF,TGCAGTGCTAAAGTGGGGGTCCAAAATGAGCAGTTCTTC
TRBV20-1,TRBD1,many,TRBJ1-5,CSASQGAGNQPQHF,TGCAGTGCTAGCCAGGGGGCGGGCAATCAGCCCCAGCATTTT
TRBV28,TRBD1,many,TRBJ2-3,CASRGTGVEGDTQYF,TGTGCCAGCAGGGGGACAGGGGTTGAGGGGGATACGCAGTATTTT
TRBV6-2/TRBV6-3,.,many,TRBJ2-7,CASSPYRVVRQNYEQYF,TGTGCCAGCAGTCCCTACAGGGTGGTCCGCCAGAACTACGAGCAGTACTTC
TRBV11-1,TRBD1,many,TRBJ1-4,CASSSLPGQSNEKLFF,TGTGCCAGCAGCTCACTCCCGGGACAGAGCAATGAAAAACTGTTTTTT
TRBV11-1,.,many,TRBJ2-3,CASSSPGTQYF,TGTGCCAGCAGCTCCCCAGGGACGCAGTATTTT
TRBV7-2,.,many,TRBJ2-3,CASSLASGSPGTDTQYF,TGTGCCAGCAGCTTAGCTAGTGGCAGTCCTGGCACAGATACGCAGTATTTT
TRBV20-1,.,many,TRBJ1-1,CSAARLNTEAFF,TGCAGTGCCGCTCGCCTGAACACTGAAGCTTTCTTT
TRBV2,TRBD2,many,TRBJ2-7,CASRGLAGLAEQYF,TGTGCCAGCAGGGGTCTAGCGGGATTGGCCGAGCAGTACTTC
TRBV6-2/TRBV6-3,TRBD1,many,TRBJ1-2,CASSPWTGNYGYTF,TGTGCCAGCAGTCCGTGGACAGGGAACTATGGCTACACCTTC
TRBV20-1,.,many,TRBJ2-3,CSAGQATTDTQYF,TGCAGTGCTGGGCAGGCGACCACAGATACGCAGTATTTT
TRBV7-9,.,many,TRBJ1-2,CASSLAAGEGYTF,TGTGCCAGCAGCTTAGCGGCAGGGGAGGGCTACACCTTC
TRBV7-8,.,many,TRBJ1-5,CASSLYGNQPQHF,TGTGCCAGCAGCTTATACGGGAATCAGCCCCAGCATTTT
TRBV9,TRBD2,many,TRBJ2-3,CASSVSSGASTDTQYF,TGTGCCAGCAGCGTTTCGAGCGGGGCTAGCACAGATACGCAGTATTTT
TRBV7-6,TRBD2,few,TRBJ2-7,CASSLASGGYEQYF,TGTGCCAGCAGCTTAGCGAGCGGGGGATACGAGCAGTACTTC
TRBV12-3/TRBV12-4,.,few,TRBJ2-3,CASSPGRSNTDTQYF,TGTGCCAGCAGCCCCGGACGGAGCAACACAGATACGCAGTATTTT
TRBV11-2,TRBD2,many,TRBJ2-1,CASRLGLAGGNEQFF,TGTGCCAGCAGGTTGGGACTAGCGGGAGGGAATGAGCAGTTCTTC
TRBV27,.,.,TRBJ2-7,CASSRAAAGRGEQYF,TGTGCCAGCAGTCGAGCGGCAGCCGGACGCGGGGAGCAGTACTTC
TRBV7-8,TRBD1,many,TRBJ1-5,CASSSFRDRGYQPQHF,TGTGCCAGCAGCTCGTTCCGGGACAGGGGGTATCAGCCCCAGCATTTT
TRBV27,.,many,TRBJ1-4,CASSRGARNEKLFF,TGTGCCAGCAGCCGGGGTGCACGTAATGAAAAACTGTTTTTT